This T cell receptor (beta chain) was obtained from a study of response to subunit inactivated influenza vaccine. Study-level points and caveats: Every seasonal influenza vaccination brings in few new T cells, the authors suggested.

Concerning this clonotype itself: Its specificity is unknown.

The CDR3 sequence is 12 residues long. With V trimmed by 5 bases and J by 12 bases, 5 bases remained unmatched. Per the germline V gene, CDR1 is SGHNT and CDR2 is YENEEA. TCRdb processed the RT-PCR reads anew with MiXCR; each CDR3 protein has one entry. The sample has about 830,000 distinct CDR3 sequences; less than 20% are singletons. Sample: PBMCs from blood, taken 5 to 6 days after vaccination. The genes are TRBV11-3 and TRBJ2-1, with 9 bases aligning to TRBD2. The receptor's source is a man between 45 and 60 years old who received an inactivated influenza vaccine. The DNA for the CDR3 is TGTGCCAGCAGCCCGGGTAGCGGGAGGCAGTTCTTC. This sequence encodes CASSPGSGRQFF. Complete variable domain (other parts from reference TRBV11-3 and TRBJ2-1): EAGVVQSPRYKIIEKKQPVAFWCNPISGHNTLYWYLQNLGQGPELLIRYENEEAVDDSQLPKDRFSAERLKGVDSTLKIQPAELGDSAVYLCASSPGSGRQFFGPGTRLTVL.